These 24 T cell receptor beta chains came from one sample sequenced in a study of tumor-infiltrating lymphocytes in primary liver carcinoma. Priming with a constant-region primer yielded TCR beta cDNA from about 540 ng total RNA. Three-round nested multiplex PCR performed with slightly modified ARM-PCR produced the TCR beta libraries. Primers for the first two PCR rounds were TRBV1-TRBV30 forward primers and a C-beta reverse primer (approximately 10 cycles per round). One entry per CDR3 protein, called by TCRdb with MiXCR from the multiplex PCR reads. Of about 320,000 distinct CDR3 sequences in the sample, 65% were seen once. Blood RNA came from unsorted whole blood; germline DNA was also extracted. Sequences were obtained from peripheral blood. The source of these receptors is a man aged 40-50 years with primary liver carcinoma and hepatitis B virus infection.

The genes are TRBV11-1 and TRBJ2-1, with a tentative D call TRBD2 (6 bases). CDR3 length: 16 amino acids. Deletions cut 8 bases from V and 4 bases from J, with 21 bases between. The germline V gene has CDR1 SGHAT and CDR2 FQDESV (reference sequence). Here the CDR3 reads CASGLLLAGQYNEQFF. CDR3 bases: TGTGCCAGCGGCCTCCTACTAGCAGGGCAGTACAATGAGCAGTTCTTC. The full variable domain, its missing parts supplied by reference TRBV11-1 and TRBJ2-1, is EAEVAQSPRYKITEKSQAVAFWCDPISGHATLYWYRQILGQGPELLVQFQDESVVDDSQLPKDRFSAERLKGVDSTLKIQPAELGDSAMYLCASGLLLAGQYNEQFFGPGTRLTVL.

This clonotype showed up many times. This may arise from a read error, as a much more abundant clone is one base away. This chain uses TRBV12-3 or TRBV12-4 with TRBJ1-1; the D is unclear. The CDR3 length is 12 residues. V shed 6 bases and J shed 1 base, with 6 bases lying between them. The CDR3 protein is CASSSGNTEAFF. The CDR3 nucleotides read TGTGCCAGCAGCTCGGGGAACACTGAAGCTTTCTTT.

Details on this clonotype: A much larger clone sits a single nucleotide away, making a read error possible. The chain links TRBV4-1 to TRBJ2-7; no firm D call. The CDR3 covers 12 residues. The germline gives CDR1 MGHRA, CDR2 YSYEKL. The CDR3 DNA reads TGCGCCGGCAGCCAGGTGGGATACGAGCAGTACTTC. Translating gives CAGSQVGYEQYF.

On this clonotype itself: This is likely a read error, given that the CDR3 carries no conserved phenylalanine or tryptophan at its end. J is TRBJ2-5 and V is TRBV28, with D hard to call. The germline V gene encodes CDR1 MDHEN and CDR2 SYDVKM. The CDR3 has 15 residues. V was trimmed by 5 bases and J by 5 bases, leaving 18 bases between them. The DNA of the CDR3 is TGTGCCAGCAGTCCCTCGAAACCCCGACTTGAGACCCAGTACGTC. Its translation: CASSPSKPRLETQYV.

A remark on this clonotype: A much larger clone is a single base away; this may be a read error. The chain couples TRBV29-1 to TRBJ2-1; 9 nucleotides agree with TRBD2. V lost 7 bases and J lost 5; bases outside the gene matches: 6. Germline assignment: CDR1 SQVTM and CDR2 ANQGSEA. This CDR3 is built from 13 residues. The CDR3 sequence is CSGRASGNNEQFF. For the CDR3, the DNA is TGCAGCGGTAGGGCTAGCGGGAACAATGAGCAGTTCTTC.

Regarding this clonotype: An end of the junction does not agree with germline; a read error may underlie this. This chain connects TRBV11-2 to TRBJ1-2; D possibly corresponds to TRBD1 (6 bases). The CDR3 has 13 amino acids. CDR1 and CDR2 from the germline V gene are SGHAT and FQNNGV. The CDR3, as DNA: TGTGTCAGCAGTCCCGGGACACACTACGGCCACACCTTC. It encodes CVSSPGTHYGHTF.

On this clonotype: A clone one base away is much larger, so this may be a read error. The V gene is TRBV4-1, the J gene TRBJ1-4; D uncertain. CDR1 is MGHRA and CDR2 is YSYEKL in the germline V gene. The CDR3 extends over 14 amino acids. This CDR3 is CAGSQEGIGKKLFF. CDR3 DNA: TGCGCCGGCAGCCAAGAAGGCATTGGGAAGAAACTGTTTTTT.

The chain joins TRBV14 to TRBJ1-3, with TRBD1 matching 7 bases. In germline, CDR1 is SGHDN, CDR2 FVKESK. This CDR3 region has 17 residues. The trim removed 7 bases at V and 3 bases at J, leaving 15 bases unmatched. The CDR3 sequence: CASNQKRGRGFGNTIYF. Written as DNA, the CDR3 is TGTGCCAGCAACCAGAAGAGAGGCAGGGGGTTTGGAAACACCATATATTTT.

This clonotype was detected a few times. A read error may explain this, as a much larger clone is one base away. The V call is TRBV12-5, the J call TRBJ2-1; possibly TRBD1 for D (6 bases). CDR1 and CDR2 from the germline V gene are LGHNT and FRNRAP. This CDR3 spans 14 amino acids. As DNA, the CDR3 is TGTGCTAGTGGAACAGGGTTGTCCTACAATGAGCGGTTCTTC. This sequence encodes CASGTGLSYNERFF.

At least ten counts were recorded for this clonotype. The chain carries TRBV29-1 and TRBJ2-5; 13 bases map to TRBD2. The trim removed 6 bases at V and 4 bases at J, leaving 5 bases unmatched. Looked up from germline, CDR1 is SQVTM and CDR2 is ANQGSEA. The CDR3 has 14 residues. The DNA of the CDR3 is TGCAGCGTGTGGACTAGCGGGAGTATAGAGACCCAGTACTTC. This encodes CSVWTSGSIETQYF.

Of note for this clonotype: A much bigger clone sits one base away, suggesting this may be a read error. V gene TRBV6-2 or TRBV6-3 combines with J gene TRBJ2-7; a weak D match, TRBD1 (5 bases). The ends were cut back, 8 bases at V and 6 bases at J, with 8 bases in the middle. This CDR3 has 10 residues. CDR1 and CDR2 from the germline V gene are MNHEY and SVGEGT. CDR3 in DNA: TGTGCCAGCGGGGCCTGCGAGCAGTACTTC. This translates into CASGACEQYF.

The chain is built from TRBV12-5 and TRBJ2-5, with a possible D match to TRBD1 (5 bases). Trimming took 4 bases from V and 4 from J, leaving 10 bases between them. This CDR3 contains 13 residues. The germline V gene encodes CDR1 LGHNT and CDR2 FRNRAP. CDR3 nucleotides: TGTGCTAGTGGTTCAGGGTGGAGAGAGACCCAGTACTTC. Residues: CASGSGWRETQYF.

Remarks on this clonotype: Because the CDR3 is missing its conserved closing phenylalanine or tryptophan, this is likely a read error. The chain is built from TRBV11-2 and TRBJ2-1; 9 nucleotides match TRBD1. This CDR3 spans 15 amino acids. Germline values: CDR1 SGHAT, CDR2 FQNNGV. In DNA, the CDR3 is TGTGCCAACAGCTTAGGAACAGGGGGCATCAATGAGCAGTTCCTC. This gives the protein CANSLGTGGINEQFL.

This clonotype was seen a single time. A junction end diverges from the germline sequence, so it may reflect a read error. The chain joins TRBV29-1 to TRBJ1-1; D gene unclear. The CDR3 extends over 15 amino acids. Germline lookup yields CDR1 SQVTM and CDR2 ANQGSEA. The DNA for the CDR3 is TGTAGCGTGGGCCCGGGATGGGGAATGAACATTGAAGCTTTCTTT. Amino acids: CSVGPGWGMNIEAFF.

This clonotype was picked up a small number of times. This chain uses TRBV12-5 with TRBJ1-1; D uncertain. Germline CDR1 and CDR2: LGHNT and FRNRAP. The V and J ends lost 1 base and 0 bases respectively, with 3 bases between them. The CDR3 runs to 13 residues. CDR3 sequence: CASGLEVNTEAFF. The CDR3 DNA sequence: TGTGCTAGTGGTTTGGAGGTGAACACTGAAGCTTTCTTT.

The rearrangement joins TRBV11-1 to TRBJ2-1; perhaps TRBD1 as D (6 bases). Germline CDR1 and CDR2: SGHAT and FQDESV (reference sequence). CDR3 length: 14 residues. With 3 bases removed from V and 8 bases from J, the gap between germline ends came to 14 bases. The CDR3 protein is CASSFGQGFDEQFF. The CDR3 nucleotides are TGTGCCAGCAGCTTTGGGCAGGGGTTCGATGAGCAGTTCTTC.

V and J are TRBV7-8 and TRBJ2-1; a possible D gene is TRBD1 (7 bases). Germline lookup yields CDR1 SGHVS and CDR2 FQNEAQ. This CDR3 is 14 amino acids long. The V end lost 5 bases, the J end lost 9 bases, and 17 bases lay between the germline ends. The CDR3 sequence: CASSPGTQGGEQFF. The CDR3 DNA sequence: TGTGCCAGCAGCCCTGGGACGCAGGGGGGTGAGCAGTTCTTC.

This clonotype showed up just a few times. V is TRBV10-3 and J is TRBJ1-2; a possible D gene is TRBD1 (5 bases). The CDR3 has 13 amino acids. The germline V gene encodes CDR1 ENHRY and CDR2 SYGVKD. Trimming removed 3 bases from V and 8 bases from J, with 13 bases in between. CDR3 in DNA: TGTGCCATCAGTGATCTGAGTAAGGGGGGCTACACCTTC. This codes for CAISDLSKGGYTF.

The J gene is TRBJ1-6, the V gene TRBV14; unclear D gene. Germline V gene data show CDR1 as SGHDN and CDR2 as FVKESK. Trimming removed 11 bases from V and 6 bases from J, with 20 bases in between. The CDR3 extends over 15 amino acids. This chain's CDR3 is CAGSQETLANSPLHF. CDR3 in DNA: TGTGCCGGGAGCCAAGAGACACTCGCTAATTCACCCCTCCACTTT.

In regard to this clonotype: A read error may explain this, as a much larger clone is one base away. The V gene is TRBV6-1, the J gene TRBJ2-2, with a possible D match to TRBD1 (5 bases). V was shortened by 5 bases and J by 0 bases, with 13 bases between the two germline ends. The germline V gene encodes CDR1 MNHNS and CDR2 SASEGT. This CDR3 has 16 residues. This chain's CDR3 is CASSPLRVSNTGELFF. In DNA form, the CDR3 reads TGTGCCAGCAGTCCCCTCAGGGTTTCGAACACCGGGGAGCTGTTTTTT.

As to this clonotype: At one of its ends the junction is not consistent with the germline gene, which may arise from a read error. V is TRBV4-1 and J is TRBJ2-6; TRBD1 aligns across 10 bases. From germline, CDR1 is MGHRA and CDR2 YSYEKL. CDR3 size: 17 residues. The CDR3 sequence is CASSREGQGSGANVPTF. CDR3 sequence (DNA): TGCGCCAGCAGCCGAGAGGGACAGGGGTCTGGGGCCAACGTCCCGACTTTC.

Of note for this clonotype: This may be a read error: a much more frequent sequence differs by one nucleotide. The rearrangement joins TRBV10-1 to TRBJ1-5, with 7 bases fitting TRBD1. Germline values: CDR1 WNHNN, CDR2 SYGVQD (reference sequence). The CDR3 totals 14 residues. Trimming took 10 bases from V and 4 from J; bases not matched to a gene: 10. CDR3: CATLRTGKNQPQHF. Written as DNA, the CDR3 is TGCGCCACTCTTAGGACAGGCAAGAATCAGCCCCAGCATTTT.

Of note for this clonotype: This may be a read error, as it is one base from a much larger clone. The CDR3, as DNA: TGCGCCAGCAGCCCGCGAACCGGGGACCTGTTTTTT. Its translation is CASSPRTGDLFF. This sequence joins TRBV4-3 and TRBJ2-2; D may match TRBD1 or TRBD2 (5 bases each). Germline V lookup: CDR1 LGHNA, CDR2 YSLEER. The CDR3 sequence is 12 residues long.

The gene calls are TRBV2 and TRBJ1-5, with 7 nucleotides matching TRBD1. V lost 6 bases and J lost 3; bases outside the gene matches: 5. The germline V gene has CDR1 SNHLY and CDR2 FYNNEI. The length of the CDR3 is 14 residues. CDR3 in DNA: TGTGCCAGCAGCGACAGGGTGAACAATCAGCCCCAGCATTTT. Translation gives CASSDRVNNQPQHF.